The clone carrying this TCR beta chain was detected once. What it binds is not known. V shed 6 bases and J 4 bases; nucleotides not matched to a gene: 4. Germline CDR1 reads MNHNY; CDR2 reads SVGAGI (reference sequence). The CDR3 has 15 residues. This sample is part of a study of cytomegalovirus exposure and HLA in healthy donors. General study points: When analyzed later, a missense DCLRE1C variant was found to be linked to TCR beta V- and J-gene trimming. There were reportedly fewer N-insertions in an Asian-associated ancestry cluster than the roughly 610-donor mean, in a later analysis.

PCR primers comprised 60 Vbeta and 13 Jbeta primers. TCRdb keeps only in-frame clones here, not all; method: immunoSEQ multiplex PCR. The sample holds 150,000 or so clones, more than 60% seen once. Sequenced sample: PBMCs. The chain recombines TRBV6-6 with TRBJ2-1; 12 nucleotides line up with TRBD1. The TCR sequence derives from a woman aged 40 to 50 in good health and CMV-seropositive. The DNA of the CDR3 is TGTGCCAGCAGGGGGACAGGGGGCCTGTACAATGAGCAGTTCTTC. Amino acids: CASRGTGGLYNEQFF.